A single T cell receptor (beta chain) is shown here with its context. The record originates from a study of blood T cell repertoires in COVID-19. As for the study in general: PBMCs, B-cell-depleted T cells, or T cells were the source of the cDNA or gDNA that made up the material.

This CDR3 has 14 amino acids. V was trimmed by 9 bases and J by 0 bases, leaving 12 bases between them. The germline V gene encodes CDR1 LNHDA and CDR2 SQIVND (reference sequence). Original processing notes: Amplification with reference gene primers provided the estimates of nucleated cell counts. Produced via immunoSEQ multiplex PCR; TCRdb's table is partial and in-frame only. V, J and clone size are those of that table, while D and trimming were read from the DNA. This table holds 100,000 or so clones, around 87% found once. This clonotype was sampled from a woman aged 30 to 39 with acute or convalescent COVID-19. The sequenced sample was peripheral blood. The chain couples TRBV19 to TRBJ1-3, with a weak D call TRBD1 (6 bases). CDR3 nucleotide sequence: TGTGCCAGCGATAGGGGGTTCTCTGGAAACACCATATATTTT. Its translation: CASDRGFSGNTIYF.